The 15 T cell receptor beta chains listed next were all sequenced from one sample in a study of blood T cell repertoires in COVID-19. Clones were read by immunoSEQ multiplex PCR, and TCRdb kept only the in-frame ones, dropping some. Of more than 300,000 clones listed, just over 85% are singletons. Sequencing was carried out using PBMCs or T cells enriched from blood (not recorded which). The receptors were gathered from a man aged 30 to 39 who had recovered from COVID-19.

The chain uses TRBV7-2 and TRBJ2-4; the D is unclear. The V gene lost 2 bases and the J gene lost 0 bases, with 8 bases spanning the gap. Germline-derived CDR1 and CDR2 are SGHTA and FQGNSA. CDR3 size: 15 residues. CDR3 sequence (DNA): TGTGCCAGCAGCTTAAACTCAAAAGCCAAAAACATTCAGTACTTC. It encodes CASSLNSKAKNIQYF.

The rearrangement joins TRBV10-3 to TRBJ2-7; the match to TRBD1 covers 9 bases. The germline CDR1 and CDR2 sequences are ENHRY and SYGVKD. V gave up 6 bases and J gave up 4 bases; unmatched junction bases: 4. This CDR3 has 13 residues. For the CDR3, the DNA is TGTGCCATCAGCCGGGACAGGGAGTACGAGCAGTACTTC. Protein product: CAISRDREYEQYF.

The V and J genes are TRBV19 and TRBJ2-3; 8 nucleotides line up with TRBD2. J gave up 2 bases and V 5 bases, and 21 bases lay outside the gene matches. Germline lookup yields CDR1 LNHDA and CDR2 SQIVND (reference sequence). The CDR3 runs to 20 residues. The CDR3 DNA reads TGTGCCAGTAGTGCTTCGGGCTCTGGACTAGCTCGGAGAACCACAGATACGCAGTATTTT. It specifies CASSASGSGLARRTTDTQYF.

The CDR3 reads CASSLGTDNEQFF. The CDR3 DNA reads TGTGCCAGCAGCTTAGGAACGGACAATGAGCAGTTCTTC. The rearrangement joins TRBV7-6 to TRBJ2-1, with D hard to call. Germline values: CDR1 SGHVS, CDR2 FNYEAQ. The ends were cut back, 1 base at V and 5 bases at J, with 6 bases in the middle. CDR3 size: 13 residues. The variable domain in full, with the rest retrieved from reference TRBV7-6 and TRBJ2-1, is GAGVSQSPRYKVTKRGQDVALRCDPISGHVSLYWYRQALGQGPEFLTYFNYEAQQDKSGLPNDRFSAERPEGSISTLTIQRTEQRDSAMYRCASSLGTDNEQFFGPGTRLTVL.

The chain links TRBV7-8 to TRBJ1-3; TRBD1 might be the D (6 bases). Trimming cost V 5 bases and J 2 bases, with 16 bases left between them. From germline, CDR1 is SGHVS and CDR2 FQNEAQ. The CDR3 consists of 16 residues. The chain's CDR3 is CASSPTSGAAGNTIYF. The CDR3 nucleotides read TGTGCCAGCAGCCCTACCTCAGGGGCCGCTGGAAACACCATATATTTT.

The rearrangement links TRBV28 to TRBJ2-1; D remains unclear. V gave up 1 base and J gave up 12 bases, with 13 bases separating them. CDR3 size: 13 residues. The germline CDR1 and CDR2 sequences are MDHEN and SYDVKM. Written as DNA, the CDR3 is TGTGCCAGCAGTTTATATCCGGTATCGGGGCAGTTCTTC. Translating it yields CASSLYPVSGQFF.

The chain uses TRBV6-1 and TRBJ1-1; TRBD1 is a possible D gene (5 bases). V dropped 1 base and J dropped 6 bases, with 12 bases sitting between them. Germline V lookup: CDR1 MNHNS, CDR2 SASEGT. The CDR3 spans 14 residues. CDR3 sequence (DNA): TGTGCCAGCAGTGAAGTCGGGGGAACAGCTGAAGCTTTCTTT. The encoded protein is CASSEVGGTAEAFF.

This clone was seen a few times. The gene calls are TRBV7-2 and TRBJ1-5, with 9 bases aligning to TRBD1. V lost 1 base to trimming and J lost 1 base; unmatched junction nucleotides: 2. CDR1 and CDR2 from the germline V gene are SGHTA and FQGNSA. CDR3 length equals 16 residues. As DNA, the CDR3 is TGTGCCAGCAGCTTAGACGGACAGGGGAGCAATCAGCCCCAGCATTTT. It translates to CASSLDGQGSNQPQHF.

V usage is TRBV15 and J usage is TRBJ1-4, with D perhaps TRBD1 (6 bases). The CDR3 is 13 amino acids. V lost 8 bases and J 8 bases, leaving 15 bases between the germline ends. CDR1 and CDR2 (germline): LNHNV, YYDKDF (reference sequence). In nucleotides, the CDR3 is TGTGCCACCTCCGGGGGGCGTAGGGAAAAACTGTTTTTT. This gives the protein CATSGGRREKLFF.

The genes are TRBV7-9 and TRBJ1-2; 10 bases agree with TRBD1. This CDR3 is built from 16 residues. Per the germline V gene, CDR1 is SEHNR and CDR2 is FQNEAQ (reference sequence). V shed 1 base and J 4 bases; nucleotides not matched to a gene: 6. CDR3 in amino acids: CASSLVDRGVGYGYTF. The CDR3 coding sequence is TGTGCCAGCAGCTTAGTGGACAGGGGGGTCGGCTATGGCTACACCTTC.

The J gene is TRBJ1-3, the V gene TRBV7-9, with 8 bases identical to TRBD1. V gave up 1 base and J gave up 1 base; unmatched junction bases: 12. The germline V gene encodes CDR1 SEHNR and CDR2 FQNEAQ (reference sequence). The CDR3 has 19 residues. The CDR3 DNA follows: TGTGCCAGCAGCTTAGGACAATTACAGGGGGTCGAATCTGGAAACACCATATATTTT. Encoded protein: CASSLGQLQGVESGNTIYF.

This clone was recorded once. J is TRBJ1-2 and V is TRBV5-8; D not resolved. With 0 bases removed from V and 4 bases from J, the gap between germline ends came to 10 bases. The CDR3 contains 14 residues. Germline values: CDR1 SGHTS, CDR2 YDEGEE. The CDR3 bases are TGTGCCAGCAGCTTGGGTGAGGCGATCTATGGCTACACCTTC. Its translation: CASSLGEAIYGYTF.

The chain recombines TRBV3-1 (or the pseudogene TRBV3-2) with TRBJ1-4; TRBD1 agrees at 8 bases. The V gene end was trimmed by 8 bases and the J gene end by 14 bases; junction bases not matched to a gene: 7. Germline CDR1 LGHDT, CDR2 YNNKEL (reference sequence). CDR3 size: 11 residues. CDR3 coding DNA: TGTGCCAGCCGAGCGCGGGACAGGCTGTTTTTT. Protein: CASRARDRLFF.

The J gene is TRBJ2-7, the V gene TRBV28; D is unclear. The CDR3 sequence is 11 residues long. Germline V CDR1 and CDR2: MDHEN, SYDVKM. V was clipped by 1 base and J by 12 bases, with 10 bases between them. This CDR3 is CASSLSGMWYF. CDR3 nucleotides: TGTGCCAGCAGTTTATCGGGTATGTGGTACTTC.

J is TRBJ2-7 and V is TRBV27; 7 nucleotides align to TRBD2. Looked up from germline, CDR1 is MNHEY and CDR2 is SMNVEV (reference sequence). Losses at the gene ends were 2 bases for V and 0 bases for J; bases not matched to a gene: 4. The CDR3 runs 15 residues. The CDR3 sequence: CASSLTSASSYEQYF. As DNA, the CDR3 is TGTGCCAGCAGTTTAACTAGCGCTAGCTCCTACGAGCAGTACTTC.